This TCR beta chain was retrieved from a study of graft-versus-host responses after intestinal transplantation (dated by TCRdb to the early 2020s). As for the study more broadly: The transplants that recipients received were multivisceral, liver-intestinal, or isolated intestinal. Every recipient was given anti-thymocyte globulin induction, followed by roughly 3 years of maintenance tacrolimus and steroids. After intestinal transplantation, graft-versus-host and host-versus-graft alloreactive T cell clones in the graft, circulation and bone marrow were tracked using bulk TCR-beta CDR3 sequencing. Alloreactive clones were identified by sequencing pre-transplant mixed lymphocyte reaction products and comparing these products with unstimulated pre-transplant donor and recipient T cells. The cohort enrolled 20 to 30 intestinal transplant recipients, one of whom was a retransplant, and a few patients without pretransplant specimens were excluded. A peak of at least 4% donor T cells among recipient peripheral blood mononuclear cells was the definition used for donor T cell macrochimerism. Rather than being sequenced by the commercial service, samples from a few later patients were sequenced in-house on an Illumina MiSeq and processed with MiXCR. General study outcomes and caveats: Early after transplant, peak levels of circulating GvH clones were associated with declines in HvG clones. In the allografts of patients with donor T cell macrochimerism, GvH to HvG T cell clonal ratios were high. GvH clones were found in recipient bone marrow, and some of the GvH clones appeared earlier in ileal mucosa or blood, which is consistent with an intestinal mucosal origin. The relatively low number and heterogeneity of intestinal transplant patients limited the conclusions.

The time point label of this sample denotes: cells obtained before transplantation from donor or recipient. CD3+CD4+ and CD3+CD8+ populations were FACS-sorted from unstimulated pre-transplant donor and recipient cells taken from spleen or lymph nodes. Receptor amplification or capture employed the immunoSEQ multiplex PCR assay. In most patients, genomic DNA was isolated using the Qiagen DNeasy Blood and Tissue Kit and sent frozen to Adaptive Biotechnologies for TCR sequencing. For most patients, genomic DNA was subjected to high-throughput TCR-beta CDR3 sequencing by Adaptive Biotechnologies. The source study handled its data this way. Adaptive's ImmunoSEQ software supplied the TCR sequencing data for around 19 patients, while MiXCR and VDJtools were used to process a few other patients. CD4 versus CD8 sorting errors were corrected by removing sequences found in both subsets at a frequency ratio below 5:1. CDR3 nucleotide sequences shared between donor and recipient were removed because their origin could not be assigned. To count as alloreactive, a clone needed at least 2-fold expansion over unstimulated cells and a minimum CFSE-low frequency of 0.002% (template counts) or 0.001% (read counts). Mappable clones were those detected in sequenced pre-transplant spleen, lymph node, or MLR CFSE-low populations of the donor or recipient. The cumulative frequency of alloreactive clones was calculated as a percentage of all sequences, weighted by copy number. The table comes from immuneACCESS by way of TCRdb, which keeps in-frame sequences with V and J called. Part of the clones is missing from these tables; in studies checked, under half for an unresolved V gene and the rest for unknown reasons. The V and J calls and clone size come from that table; D and trimming were worked out from the DNA. The sample yields 100,000 to 120,000 clones; 93% were counted once. 0.5% to 0.6% of the sample is taken by the ten largest.

Points on this clone: Its antigen specificity is not known. No base qualities exist here, and no much larger clone lies one base off it.

The source material was unstimulated CD8+ T cells sorted from spleen or lymph node cells, sampled before intestinal transplant. This sequence originates from a human donor who received an intestinal transplant.

CDR3 region: CASGSGLANHEQYF. DNA sequence: TGCGCCAGCGGATCGGGACTAGCGAACCACGAGCAGTACTTC. Recombination connected TRBV5-1 to TRBJ2-7; 10 of the junction bases match TRBD2. Sequences SGHRS (CDR1) and YFSETQ (CDR2) are obtained from the germline V gene. The CDR3 measures 14 amino acids from cysteine to phenylalanine. Of all the DNA, just the CDR3 is kept, 42 bases in frame from base 1. The germline V end is reduced by 7 bases and the J end by 5 bases; junction bases left unmatched: 9.